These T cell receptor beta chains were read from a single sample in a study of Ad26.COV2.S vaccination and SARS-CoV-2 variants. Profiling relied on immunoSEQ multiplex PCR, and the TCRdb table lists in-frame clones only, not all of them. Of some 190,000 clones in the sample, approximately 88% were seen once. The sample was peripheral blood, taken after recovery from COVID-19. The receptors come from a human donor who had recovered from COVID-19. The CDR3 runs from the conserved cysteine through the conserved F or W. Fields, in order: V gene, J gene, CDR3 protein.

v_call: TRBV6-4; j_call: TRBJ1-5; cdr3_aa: CASSDSAGAADQPQHF
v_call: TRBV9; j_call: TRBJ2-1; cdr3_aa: CASSVEREVLSSYNEQFF
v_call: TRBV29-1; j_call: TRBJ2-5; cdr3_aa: CSVVGFQTQYF
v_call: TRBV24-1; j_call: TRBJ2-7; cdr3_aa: CATSDLIRGRYEQYF
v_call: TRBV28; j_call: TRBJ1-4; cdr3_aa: CASSLGARNEKLFF
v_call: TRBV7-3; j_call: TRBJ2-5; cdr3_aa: CASSPRTGMATQYF
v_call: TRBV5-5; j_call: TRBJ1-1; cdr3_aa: CASSFEPTNTEAFF
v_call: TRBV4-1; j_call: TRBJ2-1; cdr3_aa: CASSQKESPYNEQFF
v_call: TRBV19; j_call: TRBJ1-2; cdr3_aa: CASNPGPNYGYTF
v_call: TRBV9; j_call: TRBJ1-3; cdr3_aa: CASSALRGRGNTIYF
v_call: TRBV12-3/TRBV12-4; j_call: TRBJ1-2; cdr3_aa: CASSPPEGGYTF
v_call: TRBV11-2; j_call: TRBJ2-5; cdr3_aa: CASSTDRGGETQYF
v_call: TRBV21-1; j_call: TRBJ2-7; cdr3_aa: CASISKGGAEYEQYF
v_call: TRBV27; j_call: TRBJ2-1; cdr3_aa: CASRSLAGVAEQFF
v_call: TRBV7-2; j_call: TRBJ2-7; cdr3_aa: CASTSPSTGSFHEQYF
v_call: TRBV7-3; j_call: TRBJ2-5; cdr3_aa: CARGRGGQETQYF
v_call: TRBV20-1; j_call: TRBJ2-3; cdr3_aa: CSGKRTDTQYF
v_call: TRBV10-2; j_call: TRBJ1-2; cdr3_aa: CASRTGGDYGYTF
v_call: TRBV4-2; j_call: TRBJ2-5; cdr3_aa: CASSQELRGWGETQYF
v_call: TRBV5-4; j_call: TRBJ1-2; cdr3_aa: CASSGIRDTYYGYTF
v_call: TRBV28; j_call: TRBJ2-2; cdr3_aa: CASRTTGIHTGELFF
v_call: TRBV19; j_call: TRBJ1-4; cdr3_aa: CASSFAQGAEKLFF
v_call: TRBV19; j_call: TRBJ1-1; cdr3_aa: CASSPGWGVHNTEAFF
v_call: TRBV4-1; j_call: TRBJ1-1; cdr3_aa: CASSQHSLQVAGTEAFF
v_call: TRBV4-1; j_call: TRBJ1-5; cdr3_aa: CASSQYLTGGGNQPQHF
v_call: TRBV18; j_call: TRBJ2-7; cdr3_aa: CASSPRLGVGSYEQYF
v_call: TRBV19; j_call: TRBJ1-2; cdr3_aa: CASSIDPDSTHYGYTF
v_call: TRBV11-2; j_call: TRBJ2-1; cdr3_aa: CASSSTDGGAYEQFF
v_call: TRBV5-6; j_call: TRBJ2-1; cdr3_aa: CASSGGQGLVGEQFF
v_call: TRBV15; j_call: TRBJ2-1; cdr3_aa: CATSRDLGGGTNNEQFF
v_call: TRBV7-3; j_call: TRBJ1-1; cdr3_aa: CASSLGVGTEAFF
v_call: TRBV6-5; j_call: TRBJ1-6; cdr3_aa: CASSYSRRVSNSPLHF
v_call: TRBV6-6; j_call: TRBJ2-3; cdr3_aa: CASSPGLAGGPQDTQYF
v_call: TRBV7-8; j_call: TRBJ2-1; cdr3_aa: CASSHFIAGRHSSYNEQFF
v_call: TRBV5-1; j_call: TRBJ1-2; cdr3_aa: CASTQYRGRIDGYTF
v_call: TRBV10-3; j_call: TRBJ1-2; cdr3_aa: CAIMTGKGDGYTF
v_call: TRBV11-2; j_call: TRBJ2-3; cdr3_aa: CASSPLGLALGDTQYF
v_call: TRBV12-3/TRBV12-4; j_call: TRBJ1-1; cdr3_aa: CASSFREDTEAFF
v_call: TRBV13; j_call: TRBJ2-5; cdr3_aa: CASSQESGRGLETQYF
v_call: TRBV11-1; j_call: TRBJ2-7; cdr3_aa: CASSLAGGTGFSSYEQYF
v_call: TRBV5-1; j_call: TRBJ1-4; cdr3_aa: CASSLEVGEKLFF
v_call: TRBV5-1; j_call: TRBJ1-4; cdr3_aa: CASSFPGLEKLFF
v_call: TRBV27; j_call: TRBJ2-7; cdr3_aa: CASSLFGTPYEQYF
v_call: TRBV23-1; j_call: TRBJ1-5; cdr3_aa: CASSHCRVLALGNQPQHF
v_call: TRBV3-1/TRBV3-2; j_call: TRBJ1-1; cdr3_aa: CASSHIGTLHTEAFF
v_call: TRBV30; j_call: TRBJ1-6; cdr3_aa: CAWSVRGANNSPLHF
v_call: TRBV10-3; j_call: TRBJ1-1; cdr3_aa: CAARKGVNTEAFF